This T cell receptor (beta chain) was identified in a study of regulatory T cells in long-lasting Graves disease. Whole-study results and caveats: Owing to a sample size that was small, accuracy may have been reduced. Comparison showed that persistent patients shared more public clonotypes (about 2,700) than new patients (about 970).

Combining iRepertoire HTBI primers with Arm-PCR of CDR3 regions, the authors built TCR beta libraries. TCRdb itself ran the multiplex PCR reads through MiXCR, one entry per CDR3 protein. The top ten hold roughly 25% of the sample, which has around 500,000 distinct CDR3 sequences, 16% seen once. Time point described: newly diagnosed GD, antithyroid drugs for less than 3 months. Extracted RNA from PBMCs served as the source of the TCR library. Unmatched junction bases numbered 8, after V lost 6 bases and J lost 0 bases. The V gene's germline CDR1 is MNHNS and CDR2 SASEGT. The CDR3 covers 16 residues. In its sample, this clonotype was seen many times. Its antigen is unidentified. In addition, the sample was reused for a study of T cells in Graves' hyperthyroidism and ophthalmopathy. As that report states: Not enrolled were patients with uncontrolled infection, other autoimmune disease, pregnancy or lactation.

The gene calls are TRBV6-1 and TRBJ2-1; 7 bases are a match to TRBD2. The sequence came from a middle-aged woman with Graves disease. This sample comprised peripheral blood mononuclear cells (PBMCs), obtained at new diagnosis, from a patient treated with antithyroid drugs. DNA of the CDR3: TGTGCCAGCAGAGACAGCGGGGCGCGCTCCTACAATGAGCAGTTCTTC. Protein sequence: CASRDSGARSYNEQFF.